This TCR beta chain was identified during a study of circulating and synovial CD4+ cells in juvenile arthritis. Points from the study as a whole: The pathogenic-like versus bulk T cell difference escaped Vbeta family analysis. CPL versus bulk CD4 samples: T cell genome counts differed by at least an order of magnitude. Some such blood samples were as oligoclonal as synovium. Shared-clonotype fractions with synovium likely underestimate full repertoire overlap.

Regarding this clone: Its specificity is unknown.

Germline V lookup: CDR1 SGHTA, CDR2 FQGNSA. The CDR3 spans 14 residues. J lost 3 bases, V lost 9 bases, and 7 bases had no gene match. TCRdb's copy holds only in-frame clones and misses some; the assay was immunoSEQ multiplex PCR. Among around 32,000 clones listed, about 96% were seen once. The source material was CD4+ T cells from blood. This receptor was identified in a human donor with juvenile idiopathic arthritis. The chain combines TRBV7-2 with TRBJ1-3; 8 positions match TRBD1. CDR3 loop: CASGTGPSGNTIYF. The CDR3 region has the DNA TGTGCCAGTGGGACAGGACCGAGTGGAAACACCATATATTTT. The full variable domain, in which reference TRBV7-2 and TRBJ1-3 provide the parts outside the CDR3, is GAGVSQSPSNKVTEKGKDVELRCDPISGHTALYWYRQSLGQGLEFLIYFQGNSAPDKSGLPSDRFSAERTGGSVSTLTIQRTQQEDSAVYLCASGTGPSGNTIYFGEGSWLTVV.